These 25 T cell receptor beta chains came from one sample sequenced in a study of memory CD4+ T cells and cytomegalovirus serostatus. The sort gate was single viable CD3+CD4+CD8-CD45RO+ cells for memory CD4+ T cells. Data came from immunoSEQ multiplex PCR; TCRdb stores just in-frame clones and leaves some out. The sample lists just under 60,000 clones, about 81% occurring once. The sample comprised memory CD4+ T cells from blood. The receptors derive from an adult in good health and CMV-seronegative.

V and J are TRBV6-5 and TRBJ1-5; no definite D call. CDR1 is MNHEY, CDR2 SVGAGI, per germline. V gave up 8 bases and J gave up 6 bases, with 11 bases separating them. This CDR3 is built from 12 residues. The CDR3 region has the DNA TGTGCCAGCGGAGGGTCTGCTCAGCCCCAGCATTTT. This gives the protein CASGGSAQPQHF.

This chain joins TRBV7-2 and TRBJ2-7; 8 nucleotides line up with TRBD1. This CDR3 has 14 residues. Trimming cost V 5 bases and J 6 bases; bases outside gene matches: 9. Germline assignment: CDR1 SGHTA and CDR2 FQGNSA. CDR3: CASSPRQGSSEQYF. The CDR3 DNA reads as TGTGCCAGCAGCCCCCGACAGGGGAGTAGCGAGCAGTACTTC. Filled out from reference TRBV7-2 and TRBJ2-7, the complete variable domain reads GAGVSQSPSNKVTEKGKDVELRCDPISGHTALYWYRQSLGQGLEFLIYFQGNSAPDKSGLPSDRFSAERTGGSVSTLTIQRTQQEDSAVYLCASSPRQGSSEQYFGPGTRLTVT.

The V and J genes are TRBV28 and TRBJ1-1; a weak D match, TRBD1 (6 bases). The ends were cut back, 1 base at V and 8 bases at J, with 8 bases in the middle. The CDR3 spans 12 residues. The germline CDR1 and CDR2 sequences are MDHEN and SYDVKM. The CDR3 protein is CASSLSQGEAFF. The CDR3 DNA is TGTGCCAGCAGTTTATCCCAGGGGGAAGCTTTCTTT.

The chain couples TRBV6-5 to TRBJ2-1; D tentatively reads TRBD1 or TRBD2 (7 bases each). The germline V gene encodes CDR1 MNHEY and CDR2 SVGAGI. CDR3 size: 13 residues. V was clipped by 6 bases and J by 6 bases, with 12 bases between them. CDR3 sequence (DNA): TGTGCCAGCAGCAGCGGGACAGTCAATGAGCAGTTCTTC. The encoded protein is CASSSGTVNEQFF.

The rearrangement joins TRBV6-5 to TRBJ2-7; 7 nucleotides match TRBD1. V was clipped by 2 bases and J by 2 bases; unmatched bases: 6. Per germline, CDR1 MNHEY and CDR2 SVGAGI. The CDR3 length is 15 residues. CDR3 nucleotide sequence: TGTGCCAGCAGTTACGTACAGGGGTCTACCTACGAGCAGTACTTC. This codes for CASSYVQGSTYEQYF.

The rearrangement uses TRBV19 and TRBJ2-3; TRBD2 matches at 11 bases. The CDR3 runs 14 residues. CDR1 LNHDA and CDR2 SQIVND come from the germline V gene (reference sequence). The V segment lost 4 bases and the J segment 5 bases; nucleotides outside the gene matches: 2. CDR3 loop: CASSKGLAGDTQYF. The CDR3 nucleotides read TGTGCCAGTAGTAAAGGACTAGCGGGAGATACGCAGTATTTT.

This rearrangement joins TRBV6-5 to TRBJ1-1; D gene ambiguous. The CDR3 sequence is 13 residues long. V lost 6 bases, J lost 1 base, and 9 bases lay in between. CDR1 and CDR2 (germline): MNHEY, SVGAGI. CDR3 sequence: CASRLDGNTEAFF. The CDR3 bases are TGTGCCAGCAGATTGGACGGGAACACTGAAGCTTTCTTT.

This chain links TRBV5-1 with TRBJ2-5; 8 bases map to TRBD1. V gave up 4 bases and J gave up 4 bases; unmatched junction bases: 9. Germline V CDR1 and CDR2: SGHRS, YFSETQ. This CDR3 comprises 15 residues. This CDR3 reads CASSPGQGMIETQYF. Written as DNA, the CDR3 is TGCGCCAGCAGCCCTGGACAGGGAATGATAGAGACCCAGTACTTC.

The chain has TRBV27 and TRBJ2-1, with D perhaps matching TRBD1 (6 bases). CDR1 is MNHEY, CDR2 SMNVEV, per germline (reference sequence). CDR3 length equals 14 residues. The V gene lost 5 bases and the J gene lost 5 bases, with 13 bases spanning the gap. This CDR3 is CASSHRGHHNEQFF. CDR3 DNA: TGTGCCAGCAGTCACCGGGGACACCACAATGAGCAGTTCTTC.

This chain links TRBV30 with TRBJ1-3, with D unclear. Germline V gene lookup returns CDR1 GTSNPN and CDR2 SVGIG (reference sequence). V was clipped by 4 bases and J by 5 bases, with 9 bases between them. This CDR3 has 12 amino acids. In DNA, the CDR3 is TGTGCCTGGATGTCCGGCCGAAACACCATATATTTT. Translation: CAWMSGRNTIYF.

The V call is TRBV28, the J call TRBJ2-3, with 8 bases aligning to TRBD2. Trimming cost V 6 bases and J 0 bases; bases outside gene matches: 11. The CDR3 totals 17 residues. Germline CDR1 is MDHEN and CDR2 is SYDVKM. The CDR3 coding sequence is TGTGCCAGCAGAATAGCGGGGCTCACTGCTAGCACAGATACGCAGTATTTT. This encodes CASRIAGLTASTDTQYF.

The rearrangement links TRBV19 to TRBJ1-2; the D is unclear. The V end was cut by 1 base, the J end by 4 bases, with 16 bases between. CDR1 and CDR2 from the germline V gene are LNHDA and SQIVND (reference sequence). This CDR3 region has 16 residues. CDR3 protein: CASSIGPEGKLYGYTF. The CDR3 DNA is TGTGCCAGTAGTATAGGCCCAGAGGGTAAACTCTATGGCTACACCTTC.

The rearrangement uses TRBV7-9 and TRBJ2-3; 8 positions agree with TRBD2. Unmatched junction bases numbered 5, after V lost 0 bases and J lost 0 bases. CDR1 SEHNR and CDR2 FQNEAQ come from the germline V gene (reference sequence). The length of the CDR3 is 17 residues. CDR3 amino acids: CASSLASTSGSTDTQYF. Here the CDR3 DNA reads TGTGCCAGCAGCTTAGCGAGCACTAGCGGTAGCACAGATACGCAGTATTTT. Supplemented by reference TRBV7-9 and TRBJ2-3, the full variable domain reads DTGVSQNPRHKITKRGQNVTFRCDPISEHNRLYWYRQTLGQGPEFLTYFQNEAQLEKSRLLSDRFSAERPKGSFSTLEIQRTEQGDSAMYLCASSLASTSGSTDTQYFGPGTRLTVL.

This chain uses TRBV7-9 with TRBJ2-7, with 9 nucleotides matching TRBD2. The V gene's germline CDR1 is SEHNR and CDR2 FQNEAQ (reference sequence). The CDR3 has 15 amino acids. V lost 1 base to trimming and J lost 3 bases; unmatched junction nucleotides: 4. CDR3 sequence: CASSLERLADYEQYF. The CDR3 region has the DNA TGTGCCAGCAGCTTAGAGAGACTAGCGGACTACGAGCAGTACTTC. The variable domain in full, with the rest retrieved from reference TRBV7-9 and TRBJ2-7, is DTGVSQNPRHKITKRGQNVTFRCDPISEHNRLYWYRQTLGQGPEFLTYFQNEAQLEKSRLLSDRFSAERPKGSFSTLEIQRTEQGDSAMYLCASSLERLADYEQYFGPGTRLTVT.

The chain carries TRBV7-9 and TRBJ2-2; 8 positions agree with TRBD1. The CDR3 contains 15 residues. Unmatched junction bases numbered 6, after V lost 5 bases and J lost 4 bases. CDR1 and CDR2 from the germline V gene are SEHNR and FQNEAQ (reference sequence). The CDR3 nucleotides read TGTGCCAGCAGCCGAGACAGGGGCCTCACCGGGGAGCTGTTTTTT. Translation: CASSRDRGLTGELFF.

This sequence joins TRBV6-6 and TRBJ2-3, with 7 bases that match TRBD2. Germline V gives CDR1 MNHNY, CDR2 SVGAGI (reference sequence). CDR3 length: 14 residues. With V trimmed by 6 bases and J by 2 bases, 5 bases remained unmatched. The CDR3 DNA reads as TGTGCCAGCAGGGAAAAGCGGGACACAGATACGCAGTATTTT. The encoded protein is CASREKRDTDTQYF.

This clone was seen just once. The CDR3 bases are TGTGCCATCAGGGGGCAGCGGGGAGACAATGAGCAGTTCTTC. It is translated as CAIRGQRGDNEQFF. The chain has TRBV10-3 and TRBJ2-1; 7 nucleotides line up with TRBD2. Losses at the gene ends were 6 bases for V and 5 bases for J; bases not matched to a gene: 7. Per the germline V gene, CDR1 is ENHRY and CDR2 is SYGVKD. The length of the CDR3 is 14 residues.

V usage is TRBV9 and J usage is TRBJ2-3; 11 bases are shared with TRBD1. Germline CDR1 reads SGDLS; CDR2 reads YYNGEE. V dropped 4 bases and J dropped 1; count of bases not matched to a gene: 2. The CDR3 contains 15 residues. The CDR3 coding sequence is TGTGCCAGCAGCCGGGGACAGGGGGGCACAGATACGCAGTATTTT. The encoded protein is CASSRGQGGTDTQYF.

The genes are TRBV7-2 and TRBJ1-5; D is possibly TRBD1 (6 bases). The germline gives CDR1 SGHTA, CDR2 FQGNSA. Trimming pared 6 bases from V and 2 bases from J, leaving 14 bases between. The CDR3 covers 15 residues. The CDR3 here is CASSRTDSGNQPQHF. CDR3 DNA: TGTGCCAGCAGTAGGACAGATAGCGGCAATCAGCCCCAGCATTTT.

CDR3 amino acids: CASSSEIRDEAFF. As DNA, the CDR3 is TGTGCCAGCAGTTCCGAAATACGGGATGAAGCTTTCTTT. The chain links TRBV27 to TRBJ1-1; D uncertain. This CDR3 is built from 13 residues. Trimming shortened V by 4 bases and J by 7 bases, and 13 bases separated the two germline ends. Germline CDR1 and CDR2: MNHEY and SMNVEV (reference sequence).

The chain links TRBV6-1 to TRBJ1-1; D ambiguous. CDR3 length: 12 amino acids. Germline V gene lookup returns CDR1 MNHNS and CDR2 SASEGT. V shed 6 bases and J shed 2 bases, with 7 bases lying between them. This chain's CDR3 is CASRLGNTEAFF. The CDR3 nucleotides read TGTGCCAGCAGATTGGGAAACACTGAAGCTTTCTTT.

This chain joins TRBV30 and TRBJ1-2; 8 nucleotides match TRBD1. Germline trimming cut 3 bases from V and 4 bases from J; bases unmatched to any gene: 7. The CDR3 spans 14 residues. CDR1 and CDR2 from the germline V gene are GTSNPN and SVGIG (reference sequence). The CDR3 sequence is CAWRAGGAGYGYTF. In DNA form, the CDR3 reads TGTGCCTGGAGAGCAGGGGGCGCGGGCTATGGCTACACCTTC.

The chain recombines TRBV4-3 with TRBJ1-3, with 8 nucleotides matching TRBD1. The CDR3 length is 16 residues. Germline CDR1 and CDR2: LGHNA and YSLEER. The ends lost 0 bases at V and 3 bases at J; junction bases unmatched: 4. CDR3 protein: CASSQDPGGGGNTIYF. CDR3 coding DNA: TGCGCCAGCAGCCAAGATCCAGGGGGCGGTGGAAACACCATATATTTT.

The chain is built from TRBV7-2 and TRBJ1-3, with 8 bases aligning to TRBD1. CDR1 is SGHTA and CDR2 is FQGNSA in the germline V gene. CDR3 size: 15 residues. V lost 8 bases, J lost 4 bases, and 10 bases stayed unmatched. The CDR3 region has the DNA TGTGCCAGCGGGACCCAGACAGGGGCGGGAAACACCATATATTTT. Its protein is CASGTQTGAGNTIYF.

This chain connects TRBV18 to TRBJ2-7, with 8 bases that match TRBD2. Germline CDR1 KGHSH, CDR2 LQKENI. There are 16 residues in the CDR3. V trimming: 1 base; J trimming: 9 bases; junction bases outside the gene matches: 14. In DNA form, the CDR3 reads TGTGCCAGCTCACCACGAAGAGCGGGAGTCGCTAATGCGCAGTACTTC. Its protein product is CASSPRRAGVANAQYF.